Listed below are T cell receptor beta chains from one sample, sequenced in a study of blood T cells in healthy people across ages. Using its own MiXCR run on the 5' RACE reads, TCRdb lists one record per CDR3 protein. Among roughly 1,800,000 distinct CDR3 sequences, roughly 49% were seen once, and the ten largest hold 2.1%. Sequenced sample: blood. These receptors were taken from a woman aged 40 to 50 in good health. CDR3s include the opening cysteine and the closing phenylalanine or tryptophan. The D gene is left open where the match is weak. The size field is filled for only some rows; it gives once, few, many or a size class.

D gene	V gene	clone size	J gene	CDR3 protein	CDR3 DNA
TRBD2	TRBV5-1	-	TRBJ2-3	CASSPGLAEDTQSF	TGCGCCAGCAGCCCGGGACTAGCTGAAGATACGCAGTCTTTT
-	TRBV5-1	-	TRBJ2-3	CASSLSASRTDTQYF	TGCGCCAGCAGCCTATCGGCCAGTCGCACAGATACGCAGTATTTT
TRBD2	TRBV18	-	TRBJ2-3	CASSPLAGGQGDTQYF	TGTGCCAGCTCCCCCCTAGCGGGGGGGCAAGGAGATACGCAGTATTTT
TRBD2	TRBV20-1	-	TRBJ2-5	CRAESGGIRETQYF	TGCAGGGCCGAGAGCGGGGGGATCAGGGAGACCCAGTACTTC
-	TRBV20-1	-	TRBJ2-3	CSAREPSTDTQYF	TGCAGTGCTAGGGAGCCGAGCACAGATACGCAGTATTTT
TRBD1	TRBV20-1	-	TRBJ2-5	CSARARTQGAQTQYF	TGCAGTGCTAGAGCCCGAACTCAGGGGGCGCAGACCCAGTACTTC
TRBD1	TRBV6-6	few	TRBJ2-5	CASGYLTGSEETQYF	TGTGCCAGCGGTTACTTGACAGGGTCGGAAGAGACCCAGTACTTC
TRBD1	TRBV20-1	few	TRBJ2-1	CSARDRVTYNEQFF	TGCAGTGCGAGGGACAGGGTCACCTACAATGAGCAGTTCTTC
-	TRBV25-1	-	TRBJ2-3	CASSVGLRASTDTQYF	TGTGCCAGCAGTGTTGGCCTCAGGGCTAGCACAGATACGCAGTATTTT
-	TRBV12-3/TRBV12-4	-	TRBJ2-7	CASSLGAGPQYF	TGTGCCAGCAGTTTAGGGGCAGGACCTCAGTACTTC
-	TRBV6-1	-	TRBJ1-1	CASRANTEAFF	TGTGCCAGCAGAGCAAACACTGAAGCTTTCTTT
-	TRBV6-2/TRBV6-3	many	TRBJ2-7	CASSRGYEQYF	TGTGCCAGCAGTAGGGGCTACGAGCAGTACTTC
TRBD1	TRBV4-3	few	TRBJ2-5	CASSRGRDRAETQYF	TGCGCCAGCAGCCGAGGCCGGGACAGGGCCGAGACCCAGTACTTC
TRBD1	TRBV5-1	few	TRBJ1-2	CASSPFRDRDFYGYTF	TGCGCCAGCAGCCCTTTCCGGGACAGAGATTTCTATGGCTACACCTTC
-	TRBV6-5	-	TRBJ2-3	CASKLLVGTDTQYF	TGTGCCAGCAAACTCCTTGTGGGCACAGATACGCAGTATTTT
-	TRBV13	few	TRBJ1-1	CASSRTGSTEAFF	TGTGCCAGCAGCCGCACAGGGTCCACTGAAGCTTTCTTT
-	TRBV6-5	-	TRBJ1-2	CASSVHGNYGYTF	TGTGCCAGCAGTGTACACGGAAACTATGGCTACACCTTC
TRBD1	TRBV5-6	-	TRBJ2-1	CASSLVAPGQGADVLFF	TGTGCCAGCAGCTTGGTAGCTCCGGGACAGGGGGCCGATGTATTGTTCTTC
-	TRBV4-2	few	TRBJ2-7	CASSQDPEAFSYSYEQYF	TGTGCCAGCAGCCAAGATCCGGAGGCGTTCAGCTACTCCTACGAGCAGTACTTC
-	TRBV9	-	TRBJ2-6	CASSVSGRGTEFLRANVLTF	TGTGCCAGCAGCGTCTCAGGTCGGGGGACAGAATTTTTAAGGGCCAACGTCCTGACTTTC
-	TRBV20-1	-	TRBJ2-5	CSARDLDAGTQYF	TGCAGTGCTAGAGACTTAGACGCGGGGACCCAGTACTTC
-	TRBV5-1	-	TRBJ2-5	CASSLRADSQETQYF	TGCGCCAGCAGCTTGCGGGCAGATAGCCAAGAGACCCAGTACTTC
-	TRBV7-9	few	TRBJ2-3	CASSQSLEWGSTDTQYF	TGTGCCAGCAGCCAAAGTTTAGAGTGGGGGAGCACAGATACGCAGTATTTT
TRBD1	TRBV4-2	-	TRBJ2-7	CASSQEGQGITYEQYF	TGTGCCAGCAGCCAAGAGGGACAGGGTATAACCTACGAGCAGTACTTC
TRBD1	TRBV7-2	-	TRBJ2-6	CASSLAYGTGLSGANVLTF	TGTGCCAGCAGCTTAGCGTACGGGACAGGCCTCTCTGGGGCCAACGTCCTGACTTTC
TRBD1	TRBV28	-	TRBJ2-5	CASSPVGTGGYEQYF	TGTGCCAGCAGTCCCGTGGGGACAGGGGGGTATGAGCAGTACTTC
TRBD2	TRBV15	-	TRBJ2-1	CATSTEGLAALGNEQFF	TGTGCCACCAGCACCGAGGGGCTAGCGGCTTTAGGCAATGAGCAGTTCTTC
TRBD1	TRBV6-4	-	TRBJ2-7	CASSDEGGHEQYF	TGTGCCAGCAGTGACGAAGGGGGCCACGAGCAGTACTTC
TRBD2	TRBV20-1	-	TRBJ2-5	CSANVIAGAQETQYF	TGCAGTGCTAATGTGATAGCGGGGGCGCAAGAGACCCAGTACTTC
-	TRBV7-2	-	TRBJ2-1	CASSLGRGGVLYNEQFF	TGTGCCAGCAGCTTAGGAAGGGGCGGGGTGCTCTACAATGAGCAGTTCTTC
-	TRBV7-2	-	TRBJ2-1	CASSPGLLQETQFF	TGTGCCAGCAGCCCCGGACTGCTCCAGGAGACCCAGTTCTTC
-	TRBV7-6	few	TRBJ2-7	CASSFNEGRVNEQYF	TGTGCCAGCAGCTTTAACGAGGGGCGCGTAAACGAGCAGTACTTC
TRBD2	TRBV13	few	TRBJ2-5	CASTQGERGSLETQYF	TGTGCCAGCACCCAGGGCGAGCGGGGGTCGTTGGAGACCCAGTACTTC
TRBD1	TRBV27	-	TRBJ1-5	CATELTGTGVNQPQHF	TGTGCCACCGAATTGACAGGGACCGGGGTCAATCAGCCCCAGCATTTT
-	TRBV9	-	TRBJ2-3	CASSVSPGGYTDTQYF	TGTGCCAGCAGCGTATCCCCTGGCGGGTACACAGATACGCAGTATTTT
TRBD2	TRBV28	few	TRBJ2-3	CAAAGTNKLLTQYF	TGTGCCGCGGCCGGGACTAATAAACTTCTAACGCAGTATTTT
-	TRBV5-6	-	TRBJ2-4	CASSPVWGAKNIQYF	TGTGCCAGCAGCCCTGTATGGGGAGCCAAAAACATTCAGTACTTC
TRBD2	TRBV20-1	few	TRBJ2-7	CSARDRLAQRGAYEQYF	TGCAGTGCTAGAGATCGGCTAGCCCAGCGGGGGGCGTACGAGCAGTACTTC
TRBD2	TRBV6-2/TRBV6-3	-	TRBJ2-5	CASSYSSGGLRETQYF	TGTGCCAGCAGTTACTCCAGCGGGGGGTTGAGGGAGACCCAGTACTTC
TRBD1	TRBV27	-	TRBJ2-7	CASSLSSFSGTGLYEQYF	TGTGCCAGCAGTTTATCGTCCTTTTCCGGGACAGGCCTATACGAGCAGTACTTC
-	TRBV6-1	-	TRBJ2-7	CASSAFMDYEQYF	TGTGCCAGCAGTGCTTTCATGGACTACGAGCAGTACTTC
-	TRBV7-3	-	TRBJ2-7	CASSLPDRREQYF	TGTGCCAGCAGCCTGCCCGACAGGCGCGAGCAGTACTTC
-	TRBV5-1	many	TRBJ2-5	CASSLAVGETQYF	TGTGCCAGCAGTTTAGCGGTAGGAGAGACCCAGTACTTC
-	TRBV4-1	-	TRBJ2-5	CASSRTEGVQETQYF	TGCGCCAGCAGCCGAACCGAGGGGGTTCAAGAGACCCAGTACTTC
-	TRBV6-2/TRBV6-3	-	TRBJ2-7	CASSYSSRDSVTYEQYF	TGTGCCAGCAGTTACTCGAGCAGGGACTCGGTTACCTACGAGCAGTACTTC
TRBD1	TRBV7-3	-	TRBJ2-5	CASRDRIIQETQYF	TGTGCCAGCAGGGACAGGATAATCCAAGAGACCCAGTACTTC
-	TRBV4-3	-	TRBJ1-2	CASSQATSGGYTF	TGCGCCAGCAGCCAAGCAACATCGGGTGGCTACACCTTC
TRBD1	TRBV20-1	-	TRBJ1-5	CSATAGQGKQPQHF	TGCAGTGCCACCGCGGGACAGGGAAAACAGCCCCAGCATTTT
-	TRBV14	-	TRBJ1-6	CASSQWSPLGGNSPLHF	TGTGCCAGCAGCCAATGGTCCCCGCTAGGGGGAAATTCACCCCTCCACTTT
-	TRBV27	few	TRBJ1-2	CATHDSTWGYGYTF	TGTGCCACCCACGACTCGACCTGGGGCTATGGCTACACCTTC
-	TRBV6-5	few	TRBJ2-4	CASSYSEIEAKNIQYF	TGTGCCAGCAGTTATTCCGAAATTGAGGCCAAAAACATTCAGTACTTC
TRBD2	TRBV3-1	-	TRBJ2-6	CASSPSFLAGVASSGANILTF	TGTGCCAGCAGCCCCTCCTTCTTAGCGGGGGTCGCTAGCTCTGGGGCCAACATCCTGACTTTC
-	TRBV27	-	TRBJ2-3	CASTDKEGIDTDTQYF	TGTGCCAGCACCGATAAGGAAGGAATCGACACAGATACGCAGTATTTT
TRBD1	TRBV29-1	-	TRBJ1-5	CSVVGTGEDPNQPQHF	TGCAGCGTTGTTGGTACAGGGGAGGACCCGAATCAGCCCCAGCATTTT
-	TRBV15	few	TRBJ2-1	CATSTISEGLYNEQFF	TGTGCCACCAGCACTATCAGTGAGGGGTTATACAATGAGCAGTTCTTC
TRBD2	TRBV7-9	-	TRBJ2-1	CASSTTSGGLSSYNEQFF	TGTGCCAGCAGCACAACTAGCGGGGGGCTCAGCTCCTACAATGAGCAGTTCTTC